This T cell receptor (beta chain) came from a study of blood T cells in healthy people across ages (dated by TCRdb to 2013 to 2016). Broadly, across the study: In model experiments, roughly one uniquely barcoded TCR beta cDNA molecule per two T cells was captured by template switching. The study analyzed two additional independent replicas of 1 million unique cDNA reads from the same blood draw for two donors, one aged 18 to 30 and one aged 80 or older. The donors were divided into four age groups: young (average around 16 years), middle-aged (almost 40), aged (about 62) and long-lived (roughly 82). Age-related changes in TCR beta repertoire diversity were measured in the study by deep sequencing normalized with unique cDNA molecular identifiers. To avoid experimental bias, donors of different ages were randomly spread across the sequencing lanes.

Systemically healthy Caucasian individuals from Russia, 39 in total and aged about 6 to 95 years, were included as donors. Approximately 9 milliliters of peripheral blood were collected from each donor into EDTA-treated Vacutainer tubes. Ficoll-Paque density-gradient centrifugation was used to isolate PBMCs, with at least 6 million obtained per sample. Total RNA was extracted from PBMCs with Trizol reagent, with at least 5 micrograms obtained per sample. For every donor, flow cytometry on a PBMC aliquot measured the percentage of naive CD45RAhigh/CD27high T cells. The method behind the library was 5' RACE. Sequenced using an Illumina HiSeq 2500. A second PCR of roughly 7 to 11 cycles was performed with a sample-barcoded 5' primer and a J-beta primer mix. A template-switch 5' adaptor carrying 12 random nucleotides introduced a unique molecular identifier onto each TCR beta cDNA molecule. Each sample yielded at least 3 million CDR3-containing paired-end reads. All of the RNA was converted into first-strand cDNA using the Mint cDNA synthesis kit, with a TRBC-specific oligonucleotide serving as the primer. All cDNA was treated with uracil-DNA glycosylase and then went through a first 18-cycle PCR with the universal primers M1SS and BC2_uni_R. In the paper's pipeline: For normalization, 1 million high-quality reads were randomly selected from each sample, with every read carrying a distinct molecular identifier. Instead of being binned into consensus sequences, reads with shared molecular identifiers were discarded. MiTCR, set to a Q25 quality threshold and the strictest error-elimination algorithm, was used for CDR3 identification, clonotype clustering and error correction. A nonparametric unseen species model with Euler transformation was used to estimate a lower bound on total TCR beta diversity. The public reads were run again by TCRdb, first through fastp at Q25 and then through MiXCR, and only productive beta chains were kept. Rows merge per CDR3 protein into single entries with the most common DNA and genes. None of the V and J calls come from the authors' own analysis; TCRdb made them. The sample table lists 1.5 million to 2 million distinct CDR3 sequences, 28% of them with a count of one. The top ten hold about 8% of the sample.

Broader findings and caveats from the paper: Because the CMV infection status of the donors was unknown, age-related changes in expanded clonotypes may potentially have been confounded. Conclusive comparison of naive and antigen-experienced compartments was prevented by the profiling of bulk unsorted PBMCs. Observed TCR beta diversity per million T cells fell roughly linearly with age, and a significant reduction was already apparent by age around 39. Estimates of total diversity based on one million sequenced T cells were regarded as lower bounds and as underestimates. Compared with the aged group, the long-lived group had more naive CD4+ T cells, fewer expanded clones and increased TCR diversity, suggesting age selection. There was a strong correlation between observed TCR beta diversity and the percentage of naive T cells measured by flow cytometry.

Regarding this clonotype: It has no known antigen specificity. Per-nucleotide qualities are absent, and no much larger clonotype sits a single base away.

The sample taken for sequencing was blood. The receptor comes from a woman in her twenties or thirties in good health.

CDR3 protein: CASSYSKGTEAFF. The nucleotides read TGTGCCAGCAGTTACTCGAAGGGCACTGAAGCTTTCTTT. The chain employs TRBV6-6 and TRBJ1-1; no D segment can be confidently identified. From cysteine to phenylalanine, the CDR3 is 13 amino acids long. Only the CDR3 part of the read is kept: 39 bases, read in frame from the first base. The germline V gene (reference sequence) supplies CDR1 MNHNY and CDR2 SVGAGI. V loses 0 bases of germline sequence and J loses 4 bases, and the interval between the two ends is 6 bases.